Described below is a single TCR beta chain sequence and its context. The data are from a study of blood T cell repertoires in COVID-19. About the research overall: Whether acute or convalescent, the COVID-19 samples came from the United States, Italy and Spain. PBMCs, B-cell-depleted T cells, or T cells were the source of the cDNA or gDNA that made up the material.

V gave up 4 bases and J gave up 7 bases, with 19 bases separating them. CDR3 size: 15 residues. CDR1 and CDR2 from the germline V gene are SNHLY and FYNNEI. Assay used: immunoSEQ multiplex PCR; TCRdb lists only in-frame clones, some missing. Of 200,000 to 250,000 clones detected, approximately 79% appear once; the ten largest clones hold 4% to 6%. The chain links TRBV2 to TRBJ1-2; D is undetermined. This clonotype originated in a woman at least 80 years old with active or convalescent COVID-19. Sequencing used peripheral blood. The CDR3 here is CASSVVAPSTGGYTF. In nucleotides, the CDR3 is TGTGCCAGCAGTGTGGTTGCGCCTTCGACGGGTGGCTACACCTTC.